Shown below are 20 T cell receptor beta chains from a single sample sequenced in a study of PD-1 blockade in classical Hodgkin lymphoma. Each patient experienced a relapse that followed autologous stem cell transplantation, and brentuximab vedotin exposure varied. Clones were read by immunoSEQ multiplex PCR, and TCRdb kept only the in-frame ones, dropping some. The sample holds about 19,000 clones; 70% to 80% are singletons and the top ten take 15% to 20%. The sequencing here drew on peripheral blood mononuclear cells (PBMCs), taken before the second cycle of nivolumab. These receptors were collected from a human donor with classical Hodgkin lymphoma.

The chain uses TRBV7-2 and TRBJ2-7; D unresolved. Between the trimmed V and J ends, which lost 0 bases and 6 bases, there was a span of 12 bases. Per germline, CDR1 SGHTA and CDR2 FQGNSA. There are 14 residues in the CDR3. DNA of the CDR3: TGTGCCAGCAGCTTAGCTGGTCTGTACCGCGAGCAGTACTTC. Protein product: CASSLAGLYREQYF.

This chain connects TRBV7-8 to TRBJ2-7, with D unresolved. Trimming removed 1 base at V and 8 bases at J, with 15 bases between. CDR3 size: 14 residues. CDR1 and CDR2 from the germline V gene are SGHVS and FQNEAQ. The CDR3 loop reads CASSLGGLSTQQYF. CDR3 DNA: TGTGCCAGCAGCTTAGGCGGTCTCAGCACCCAGCAGTACTTC.

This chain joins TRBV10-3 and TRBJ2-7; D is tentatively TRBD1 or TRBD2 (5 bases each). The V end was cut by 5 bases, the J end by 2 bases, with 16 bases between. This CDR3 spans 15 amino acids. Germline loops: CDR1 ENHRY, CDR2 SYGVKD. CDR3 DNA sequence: TGTGCCATCAGTATATTCCGGGACGGAGCCTACGAGCAGTACTTC. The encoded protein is CAISIFRDGAYEQYF.

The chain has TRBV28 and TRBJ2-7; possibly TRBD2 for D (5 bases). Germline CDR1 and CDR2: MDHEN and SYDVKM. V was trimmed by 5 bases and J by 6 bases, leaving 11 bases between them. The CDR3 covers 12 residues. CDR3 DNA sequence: TGTGCCAGCAGTGCAGGACTTGCCGAGCAGTACTTC. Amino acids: CASSAGLAEQYF.

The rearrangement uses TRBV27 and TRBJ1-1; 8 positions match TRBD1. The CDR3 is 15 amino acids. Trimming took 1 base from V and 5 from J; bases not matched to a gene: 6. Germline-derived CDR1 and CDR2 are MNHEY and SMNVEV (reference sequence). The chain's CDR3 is CASSLLGRGQTEAFF. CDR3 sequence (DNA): TGTGCCAGCAGTTTATTAGGCAGGGGGCAAACTGAAGCTTTCTTT.

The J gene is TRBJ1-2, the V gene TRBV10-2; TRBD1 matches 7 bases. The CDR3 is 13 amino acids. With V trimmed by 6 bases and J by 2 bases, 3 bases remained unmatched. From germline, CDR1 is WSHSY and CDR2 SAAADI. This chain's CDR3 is CASRLQGNYGYTF. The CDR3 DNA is TGCGCCAGCAGACTACAGGGGAACTATGGCTACACCTTC.

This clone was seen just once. The CDR3 sequence: CASSARTGLYYYEQYF. As DNA, the CDR3 is TGCGCCAGCAGTGCGAGGACAGGTCTCTACTACTACGAGCAGTACTTC. The chain links TRBV10-2 to TRBJ2-7; 7 bases are shared with TRBD1. The CDR3 loop spans 16 amino acids. Germline V gene sequence: CDR1 WSHSY, CDR2 SAAADI. The V gene end was trimmed by 4 bases and the J gene end by 3 bases; junction bases not matched to a gene: 12.

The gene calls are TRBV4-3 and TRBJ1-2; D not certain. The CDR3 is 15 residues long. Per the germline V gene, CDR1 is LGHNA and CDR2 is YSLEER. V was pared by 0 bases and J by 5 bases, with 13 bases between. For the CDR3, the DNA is TGCGCCAGCAGCCAAGATGCAGGAACCGCTTATGGCTACACCTTC. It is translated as CASSQDAGTAYGYTF.

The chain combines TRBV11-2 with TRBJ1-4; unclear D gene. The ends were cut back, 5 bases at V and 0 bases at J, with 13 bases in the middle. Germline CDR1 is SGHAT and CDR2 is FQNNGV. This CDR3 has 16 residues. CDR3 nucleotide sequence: TGTGCCAGCAGCCCGGGATCCGCTGCAACTAATGAAAAACTGTTTTTT. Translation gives CASSPGSAATNEKLFF. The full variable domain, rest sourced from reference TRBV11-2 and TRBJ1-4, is EAGVAQSPRYKIIEKRQSVAFWCNPISGHATLYWYQQILGQGPKLLIQFQNNGVVDDSQLPKDRFSAERLKGVDSTLKIQPAKLEDSAVYLCASSPGSAATNEKLFFGSGTQLSVL.

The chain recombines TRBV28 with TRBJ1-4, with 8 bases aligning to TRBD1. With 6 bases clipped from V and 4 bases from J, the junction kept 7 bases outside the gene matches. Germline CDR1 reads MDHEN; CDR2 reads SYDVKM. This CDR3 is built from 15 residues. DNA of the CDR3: TGTGCCAGCAGCACCGACAGGGGCCTTAATGAAAAACTGTTTTTT. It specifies CASSTDRGLNEKLFF.

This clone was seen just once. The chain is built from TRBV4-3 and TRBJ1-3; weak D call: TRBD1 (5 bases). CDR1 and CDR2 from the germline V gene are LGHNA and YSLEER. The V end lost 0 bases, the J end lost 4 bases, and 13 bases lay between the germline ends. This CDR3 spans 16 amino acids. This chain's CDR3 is CASSQDRYGAGNTIYF. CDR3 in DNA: TGCGCCAGCAGCCAAGATCGGTACGGGGCCGGAAACACCATATATTTT.

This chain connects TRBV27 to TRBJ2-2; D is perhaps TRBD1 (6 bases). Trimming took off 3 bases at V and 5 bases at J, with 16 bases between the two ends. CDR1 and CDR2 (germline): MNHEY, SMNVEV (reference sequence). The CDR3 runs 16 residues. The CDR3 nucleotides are TGTGCCAGCAGTTTCTGGGACATACGCCGGACCGGGGAGCTGTTTTTT. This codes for CASSFWDIRRTGELFF.

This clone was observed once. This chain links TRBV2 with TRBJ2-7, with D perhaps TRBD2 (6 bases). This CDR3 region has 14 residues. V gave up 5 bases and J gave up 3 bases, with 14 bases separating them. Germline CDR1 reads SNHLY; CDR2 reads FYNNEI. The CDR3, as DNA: TGTGCCAGCAGTCTGCAGGAGGACTACTACGAGCAGTACTTC. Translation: CASSLQEDYYEQYF.

This CDR3 is CASSSSGQAYRNTIYF. CDR3 coding DNA: TGCGCCAGCAGCTCCTCCGGACAGGCCTATAGAAACACCATATATTTT. This rearrangement joins TRBV5-1 to TRBJ1-3, with 7 bases aligning to TRBD1. The germline CDR1 and CDR2 sequences are SGHRS and YFSETQ. Unmatched junction bases numbered 11, after V lost 3 bases and J lost 5 bases. CDR3 length: 16 residues.

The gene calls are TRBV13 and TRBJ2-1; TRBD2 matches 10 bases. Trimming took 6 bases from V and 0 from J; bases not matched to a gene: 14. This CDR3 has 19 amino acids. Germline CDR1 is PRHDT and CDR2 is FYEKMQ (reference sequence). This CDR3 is CASSNLAGVKISSYNEQFF. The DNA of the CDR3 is TGTGCCAGCAGTAACCTAGCGGGAGTGAAAATTAGCTCCTACAATGAGCAGTTCTTC.

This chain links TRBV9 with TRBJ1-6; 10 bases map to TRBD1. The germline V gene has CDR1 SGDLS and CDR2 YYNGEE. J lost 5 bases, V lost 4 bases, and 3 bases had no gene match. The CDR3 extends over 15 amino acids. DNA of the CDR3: TGTGCCAGCAGCAAAGGACAGGGGGATAATTCACCCCTCCACTTT. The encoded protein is CASSKGQGDNSPLHF.

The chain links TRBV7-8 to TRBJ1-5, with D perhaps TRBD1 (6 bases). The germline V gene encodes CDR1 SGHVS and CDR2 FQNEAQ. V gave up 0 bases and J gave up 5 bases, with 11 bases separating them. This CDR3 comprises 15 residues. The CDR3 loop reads CASSLAGANDQPQHF. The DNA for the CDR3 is TGTGCCAGCAGCTTAGCGGGGGCGAATGATCAGCCCCAGCATTTT.

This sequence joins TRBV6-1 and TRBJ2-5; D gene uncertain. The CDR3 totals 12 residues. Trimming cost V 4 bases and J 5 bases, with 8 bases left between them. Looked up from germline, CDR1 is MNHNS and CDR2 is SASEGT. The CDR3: CASSARRETQYF. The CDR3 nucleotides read TGTGCCAGCAGTGCCCGGCGGGAGACCCAGTACTTC.

The CDR3 protein is CASSYAGEASYGYTF. In nucleotides, the CDR3 is TGTGCCAGCAGTTACGCAGGGGAGGCTAGTTATGGCTACACCTTC. The chain recombines TRBV6-6 with TRBJ1-2; a possible D gene is TRBD1 (6 bases). The CDR3 is made up of 15 amino acids. V was cut by 2 bases and J by 5 bases, with 15 bases left in between. Germline CDR1 is MNHNY and CDR2 is SVGAGI (reference sequence).

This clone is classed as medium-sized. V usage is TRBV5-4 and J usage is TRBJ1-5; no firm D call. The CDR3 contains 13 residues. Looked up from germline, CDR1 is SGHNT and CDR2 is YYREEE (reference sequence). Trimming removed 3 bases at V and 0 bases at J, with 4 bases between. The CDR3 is CASSSDSNQPQHF. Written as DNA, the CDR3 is TGTGCCAGCAGCTCGGATAGCAATCAGCCCCAGCATTTT.